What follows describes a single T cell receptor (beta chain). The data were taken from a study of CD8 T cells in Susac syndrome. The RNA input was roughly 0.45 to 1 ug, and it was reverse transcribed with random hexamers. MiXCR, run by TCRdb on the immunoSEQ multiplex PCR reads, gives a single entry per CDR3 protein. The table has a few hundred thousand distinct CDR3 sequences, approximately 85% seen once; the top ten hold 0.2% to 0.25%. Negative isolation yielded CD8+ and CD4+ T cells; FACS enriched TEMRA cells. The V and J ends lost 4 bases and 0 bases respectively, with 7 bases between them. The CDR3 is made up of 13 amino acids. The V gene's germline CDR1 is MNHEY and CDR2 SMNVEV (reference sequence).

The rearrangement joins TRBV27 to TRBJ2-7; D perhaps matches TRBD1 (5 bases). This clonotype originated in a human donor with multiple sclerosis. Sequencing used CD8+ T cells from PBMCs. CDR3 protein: CASSYRISYEQYF. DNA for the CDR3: TGTGCCAGCAGTTACAGGATCTCCTACGAGCAGTACTTC.